This T cell receptor beta chain emerged from a study of cytomegalovirus exposure and HLA in healthy donors. This CDR3 contains 11 residues. Germline assignment: CDR1 GTSNPN and CDR2 SVGIG (reference sequence). V lost 3 bases and J lost 4, with 5 bases in between. Study-wide points: Later analysis demonstrated an association between a missense DCLRE1C variant and TCR beta V- and J-gene trimming. A later analysis found TCR association rates differed by HLA locus, highest for DRB1 and lowest for HLA-C. Exclusion as indistinguishable affected some V segments, including TRBV6-2 and TRBV6-3. Accounts indicate the classifier identified cytomegalovirus status with strong specificity and sensitivity.

The PCR employed 60 Vbeta primers together with 13 Jbeta primers. TCRdb keeps only in-frame clones here, not all; method: immunoSEQ multiplex PCR. The table includes over 100,000 clones, 73% detected once. Remarks on this clone: Its target is unknown.

This sequence joins TRBV30 and TRBJ2-3; D remains ambiguous. Sequenced: PBMCs. The TCR originated in a woman aged 30 to 39 in good health and CMV-seronegative. CDR3 loop: CAWSLADTQYF. In DNA, the CDR3 is TGTGCCTGGAGCTTAGCAGATACGCAGTATTTT.